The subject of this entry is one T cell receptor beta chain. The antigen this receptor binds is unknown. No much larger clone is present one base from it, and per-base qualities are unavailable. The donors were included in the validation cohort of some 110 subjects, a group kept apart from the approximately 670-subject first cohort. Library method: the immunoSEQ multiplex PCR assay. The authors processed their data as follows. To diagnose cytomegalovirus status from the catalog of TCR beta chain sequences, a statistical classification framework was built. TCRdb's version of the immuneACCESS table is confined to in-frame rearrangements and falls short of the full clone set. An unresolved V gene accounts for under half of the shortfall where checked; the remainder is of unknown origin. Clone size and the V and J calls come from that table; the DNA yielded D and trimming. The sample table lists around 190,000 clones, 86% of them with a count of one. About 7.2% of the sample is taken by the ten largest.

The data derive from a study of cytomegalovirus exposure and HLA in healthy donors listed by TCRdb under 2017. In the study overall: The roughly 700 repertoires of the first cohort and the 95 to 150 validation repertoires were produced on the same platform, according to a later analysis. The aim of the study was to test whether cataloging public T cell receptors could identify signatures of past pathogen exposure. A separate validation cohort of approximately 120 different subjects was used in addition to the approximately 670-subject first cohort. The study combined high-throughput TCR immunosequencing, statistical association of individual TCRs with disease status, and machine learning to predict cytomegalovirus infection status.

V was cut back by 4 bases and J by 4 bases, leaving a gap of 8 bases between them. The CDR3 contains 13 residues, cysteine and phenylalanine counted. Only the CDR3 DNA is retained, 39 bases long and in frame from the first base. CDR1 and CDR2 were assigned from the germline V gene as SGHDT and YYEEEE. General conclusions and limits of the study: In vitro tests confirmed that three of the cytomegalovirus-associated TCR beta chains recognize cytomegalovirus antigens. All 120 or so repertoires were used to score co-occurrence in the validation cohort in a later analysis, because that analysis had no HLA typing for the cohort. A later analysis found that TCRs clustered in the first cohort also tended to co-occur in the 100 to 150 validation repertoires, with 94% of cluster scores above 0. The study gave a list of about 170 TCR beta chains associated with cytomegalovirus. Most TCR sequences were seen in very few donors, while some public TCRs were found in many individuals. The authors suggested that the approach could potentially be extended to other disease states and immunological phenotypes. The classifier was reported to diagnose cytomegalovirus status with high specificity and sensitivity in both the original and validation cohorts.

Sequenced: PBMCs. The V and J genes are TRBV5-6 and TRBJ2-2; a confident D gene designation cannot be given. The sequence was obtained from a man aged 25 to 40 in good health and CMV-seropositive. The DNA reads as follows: TGTGCCAGCAGCCCTAGGGTCACCGGGGAGCTGTTTTTT. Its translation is CASSPRVTGELFF.